A selection of T cell receptor beta chains follows, all from one sample in a study of T cells after yellow fever vaccination. One entry per CDR3 protein results from TCRdb running MiXCR on the 5' RACE reads. The sample lists about 550,000 distinct CDR3 sequences, about 19% occurring once. The sequenced sample was PBMCs, obtained 15 days after the yellow fever booster vaccination. These receptors were collected from a man aged 30 to 39 who received the YFV17D yellow fever vaccine. CDR3s include the opening cysteine and the closing phenylalanine or tryptophan. A D gene is named only where the DNA matches it firmly. Only part of the rows carry a size: once, few, many, or a class if the clone is expanded.

J gene | D gene | clone size | V gene | CDR3 DNA | CDR3 protein
TRBJ2-5 | . | few | TRBV12-3/TRBV12-4 | TGTGCCAGCAGTTTGAAGGGAGTAGTCCTTGAGACCCAGTACTTC | CASSLKGVVLETQYF
TRBJ2-2 | . | few | TRBV9 | TGTGCCAGCAGCGTAGAGGGGGCGGGAGCGAACACCGGGGAGCTGTTTTTT | CASSVEGAGANTGELFF
TRBJ2-1 | . | few | TRBV9 | TGTGCCAGCAGCGTCCCCCGGGCTGAGCAGTTCTTC | CASSVPRAEQFF
TRBJ2-7 | . | . | TRBV12-3/TRBV12-4 | TGTGCCAGCAGCCGAGCCGGGACCGTTTACGAGCAGTACTTC | CASSRAGTVYEQYF
TRBJ2-1 | . | few | TRBV4-3 | TGCGCCAGCAGCCTGTCGGGTACTGGGGATGAGCAGTTCTTC | CASSLSGTGDEQFF
TRBJ1-5 | . | few | TRBV7-9 | TGTGCCAGCAGTTTAGGCCCCGCTGAGCCCCAGCATTTT | CASSLGPAEPQHF
TRBJ1-1 | . | . | TRBV9 | TGTGCCAGCAGCGCCACCGGGACAAAGAACACTGAAGCTTTCTTT | CASSATGTKNTEAFF
TRBJ2-3 | TRBD2 | few | TRBV12-3/TRBV12-4 | TGTGCCAGCAGTCCCGGGGTAGCGGGAGTCCCGGTAGATACGCAGTATTTT | CASSPGVAGVPVDTQYF
TRBJ2-7 | . | . | TRBV30 | TGTGCCTGGAGCCCACCAGGGTCGTCCTACGAGCAGTACTTC | CAWSPPGSSYEQYF
TRBJ2-2 | TRBD2 | few | TRBV12-3/TRBV12-4 | TGTGCCAGCCCTAGCGGCACTGCGAACACCGGGGAGCTGTTTTTT | CASPSGTANTGELFF
TRBJ2-3 | . | . | TRBV20-1 | TGCAGTGCTAGCGCCCCGGAGGGAGGAAGCACAGATACGCAGTATTTT | CSASAPEGGSTDTQYF
TRBJ2-1 | TRBD1 | many | TRBV18 | TGTGCCAGCTCAGTCGGACAGGGCCCCTACAATGAGCAGTTCTTC | CASSVGQGPYNEQFF
TRBJ2-5 | . | . | TRBV25-1 | TGTGCCAGCAGTGAGGGCCCCCAAGAGACCCAGTACTTC | CASSEGPQETQYF
TRBJ2-5 | . | few | TRBV6-1 | TGTGCCAGCAGTCCTCCCCTCGGTGGGGCCTTGAGGACCCAGTACTTC | CASSPPLGGALRTQYF
TRBJ2-7 | . | . | TRBV20-1 | TGCAGTGCTAGACCTATGAGCGGGTTAACCTACGAGCAGTACTTC | CSARPMSGLTYEQYF
TRBJ2-1 | TRBD2 | many | TRBV12-3/TRBV12-4 | TGTGCCAGCAGGGGACTAGCGGGAGACAATGAGCAGTTCTTC | CASRGLAGDNEQFF
TRBJ2-1 | TRBD1 | . | TRBV19 | TGTGCCACAGACCGGACAGGGAACAATGAGCAGTTCTTC | CATDRTGNNEQFF
TRBJ2-3 | . | . | TRBV6-5 | TGTGCCAGCAGTTTGGGGGTTCCGATGGGTGATACGCAGTATTTT | CASSLGVPMGDTQYF
TRBJ2-3 | . | . | TRBV20-1 | TGCAGTGCTAGCGGGGTTGGCACAGATACGCAGTATTTT | CSASGVGTDTQYF
TRBJ2-7 | TRBD1 | . | TRBV3-1 | TGTGCCAGCAGCCAAGCGAGACAGGGGAGGCAGTACTTC | CASSQARQGRQYF
TRBJ2-7 | . | few | TRBV3-1 | TGTGCCAGCAGCCAAGAGGACTACTCCTACGAGCAGTACTTC | CASSQEDYSYEQYF
TRBJ2-1 | . | . | TRBV19 | TGTGCCAGTGGAGGTAGGTCTAGCGCGAGGGAGCAGTTCTTC | CASGGRSSAREQFF
TRBJ2-7 | TRBD2 | . | TRBV20-1 | TGCAGTGCTATACAAGCGGGAGAAGGAACCGGGCAGTACTTC | CSAIQAGEGTGQYF
TRBJ2-3 | . | few | TRBV29-1 | TGCAGCGCCGAGGGACGGTACACAGATACGCAGTATTTT | CSAEGRYTDTQYF
TRBJ1-1 | TRBD1 | few | TRBV5-1 | TGCGCCAGCAGCTTGACCCAGGGGGCAAGGACTGAAGCTTTCTTT | CASSLTQGARTEAFF
TRBJ2-7 | . | many | TRBV28 | TGTGCCAGCAGTTCCGGACACTTCTACGAGCAGTACTTC | CASSSGHFYEQYF
TRBJ2-5 | . | . | TRBV5-1 | TGCGCCAGCAGCTTGAGAACCGGCCAAGAGACCCAGTACTTC | CASSLRTGQETQYF
TRBJ2-2 | TRBD2 | . | TRBV20-1 | TGCAGTGCTAGAATAGCGGGAGGGAAAACCGGGGAGCTGTTTTTT | CSARIAGGKTGELFF
TRBJ2-2 | TRBD2 | . | TRBV12-3/TRBV12-4 | TGTGCCAGCAGTTTCTTTGGACTAGCGGGAGGGCCGTCGGACACCGGGGAGCTGTTTTTT | CASSFFGLAGGPSDTGELFF
TRBJ2-1 | TRBD2 | . | TRBV20-1 | TGCAGTGCTAGAGATTTCAGCGGGAGGGGGTATGAGCAGTTCTTC | CSARDFSGRGYEQFF
TRBJ2-1 | . | . | TRBV21-1 | TGTGCCAGCAGCACTGTCCCGGGACGGTCGTCTGTTGAGCAGTTCTTC | CASSTVPGRSSVEQFF
TRBJ2-1 | . | few | TRBV5-4 | TGTGCCAGCAGCTTAACGGACGGGAATGAGCAGTTCTTC | CASSLTDGNEQFF
TRBJ2-7 | TRBD2 | few | TRBV30 | TGTGCCTGGACCGGACTAGCCAACGAGCAGTACTTC | CAWTGLANEQYF
TRBJ2-3 | . | . | TRBV10-1 | TGCGCCAGCAGTGAACTCCAGGGAACAGATACGCAGTATTTT | CASSELQGTDTQYF
TRBJ2-1 | . | . | TRBV5-6 | TGTGCCCCTGATAGAGGGGCCGACAATGAGCAGTTCTTC | CAPDRGADNEQFF
TRBJ2-7 | . | . | TRBV5-8 | TGTGCCAGCAGCTTGGAATTGGACGAGCAGTACTTC | CASSLELDEQYF
TRBJ1-1 | TRBD1 | few | TRBV5-1 | TGCGCCAGCAGCTGGGGACAGGGAGACCGAGCTTTCTTT | CASSWGQGDRAFF
TRBJ2-7 | . | few | TRBV30 | TGTGCCTGGAGTGAAGGGGGACTTTATGACGAGCAGTACTTC | CAWSEGGLYDEQYF
TRBJ2-5 | . | few | TRBV29-1 | TGCAGCGTTGGGGACAAAGAGACCCAGTACTTC | CSVGDKETQYF
TRBJ2-1 | . | few | TRBV20-1 | TGCAGTGCTAGACGGCTGAGCGGTTCTTACAATGAGCAGTTCTTC | CSARRLSGSYNEQFF
TRBJ2-5 | TRBD2 | few | TRBV9 | TGTGCCAGCAGCGCGACTAGCGGTACGGGGGAGACCCAGTACTTC | CASSATSGTGETQYF
TRBJ2-5 | . | few | TRBV5-1 | TGCGCCAGCAGCTTAGGAGGGACGTTACAAGAGACCCAGTACTTC | CASSLGGTLQETQYF
TRBJ2-1 | . | . | TRBV9 | TGTGCCAGCAGCGTAGTATCAGTGAATGAGCAGTTCTTC | CASSVVSVNEQFF
TRBJ1-3 | . | few | TRBV6-4 | TGTGCCAGCGAAATGGCTAACACCATATATTTT | CASEMANTIYF
TRBJ2-1 | . | . | TRBV14 | TGTGCCAGCAGCCGCAGTTCCGGGACACTGCAGTTCTTC | CASSRSSGTLQFF
TRBJ2-5 | . | . | TRBV14 | TGTGCCAGCAGACCGATACAGGATGGGACCCAGTACTTC | CASRPIQDGTQYF
TRBJ2-5 | TRBD2 | few | TRBV20-1 | TGCAGTGCTAGGTCTAGCGGAGAAGAGACCCAGTACTTC | CSARSSGEETQYF
TRBJ2-7 | . | . | TRBV10-3 | TGTGCCATCAGTGGTATTAGGGCGGCGACCTCCTACGAGCAGTACTTC | CAISGIRAATSYEQYF
TRBJ2-7 | . | many | TRBV6-5 | TGTGCCAGCAGTTACTCGCCAGCAGGCTCCTACGAGCAGTACTTC | CASSYSPAGSYEQYF
TRBJ2-3 | . | once | TRBV5-4 | TGTGCCAGCAGCTCCGTTGTAGAGGGCGATACGCAGTATTTT | CASSSVVEGDTQYF
TRBJ2-5 | . | few | TRBV7-2 | TGTGCCAGCAGCTTACAATTCAAAGAGACCCAGTACTTC | CASSLQFKETQYF
TRBJ2-7 | . | few | TRBV27 | TGTGCCAGCAGCTCCTGGGCTCGCTACGAGCAGTACTTC | CASSSWARYEQYF
TRBJ2-5 | . | few | TRBV6-2/TRBV6-3 | TGTGCCAGCTCCTCCCCCGCCCGGGGAGAGACCCAGTACTTC | CASSSPARGETQYF
TRBJ2-5 | TRBD2 | few | TRBV5-6 | TGTGCCAGCAGCCGTAGGACTAGCGGGAAGAACCAAGAGACCCAGTACTTC | CASSRRTSGKNQETQYF
TRBJ2-2 | . | . | TRBV4-3 | TGCGCCAGCAGCCAAGAGCTGAGCGGGGAGCTGTTTTTT | CASSQELSGELFF
TRBJ2-7 | . | few | TRBV21-1 | TGTGCCCTGAAGTCGCCGGCAAGAGGCCCCGAGCAGTACTTC | CALKSPARGPEQYF
TRBJ1-5 | . | few | TRBV12-3/TRBV12-4 | TGTGCCAGCAGTGACGGGGGGGATACGCCCCAGCATTTT | CASSDGGDTPQHF
TRBJ2-6 | . | . | TRBV6-1 | TGTGCCAGCAGTGAAGCCGCCGTCTCTGGGGCCAACGTCCTGACTTTC | CASSEAAVSGANVLTF
TRBJ2-3 | TRBD2 | . | TRBV20-1 | TGCAGTCGGCCCAGCGGGAGAAGGCGGGATACGCAGTATTTT | CSRPSGRRRDTQYF
TRBJ1-5 | . | few | TRBV5-1 | TGCGCCAGCAGCCTGGAAGGGTTGAGCAATCAGCCCCAGCATTTT | CASSLEGLSNQPQHF